The clone carrying this T cell receptor beta chain was counted only a few times. Trimming removed 1 base from V and 11 bases from J, with 8 bases in between. This CDR3 comprises 11 residues. Germline CDR1 and CDR2: SEHNR and FQNEAQ (reference sequence). The sample is drawn from a study of OX40 agonist ivuxolimab in advanced cancers. Overall study context: A diagnosis of hepatocellular carcinoma, melanoma, renal cell or head and neck cancer was present in dose-escalation patients.

Using immunoSEQ multiplex PCR, the repertoire was profiled, and TCRdb retains in-frame clones only, with some absent. The table includes approximately 41,000 clones, around nine tenths detected once. The rearrangement uses TRBV7-9 and TRBJ1-1, with D possibly TRBD1 on 5 matching bases. This specimen consisted of CD4+ or CD8+ T cells sorted from blood, obtained in a trial of the OX40 agonist ivuxolimab. The sequence came from an adult with an advanced solid tumor such as melanoma, head and neck, liver or kidney cancer. CDR3: CASSLDGGAFF. Here the CDR3 DNA reads TGTGCCAGCAGCTTAGACGGGGGGGCTTTCTTT. The full variable domain, in which reference TRBV7-9 and TRBJ1-1 provide the parts outside the CDR3, is DTGVSQNPRHKITKRGQNVTFRCDPISEHNRLYWYRQTLGQGPEFLTYFQNEAQLEKSRLLSDRFSAERPKGSFSTLEIQRTEQGDSAMYLCASSLDGGAFFGQGTRLTVV.